This T cell receptor beta chain was observed in a study of cytomegalovirus exposure and HLA in healthy donors. The study's findings and limits: Previously analyzed data showed that most TCR beta V segments were productive at a frequency of about 90% or about 30%.

The sample holds a few counts of this clone. Its antigen is still unknown. The PCR ran on 60 Vbeta and 13 Jbeta primers. Repertoires were generated with immunoSEQ multiplex PCR, while TCRdb's copy carries only in-frame clones and drops some. The table has 100,000 to 150,000 clones, roughly three fifths seen once. The sequenced material came from PBMCs. This TCR was recovered from a man in his late teens or twenties in good health and CMV-seronegative.

The CDR3 DNA reads TGTGCCAGCAGCTTAGACAGGGCTGGCTACACCTTC. Encoded protein: CASSLDRAGYTF. This chain connects TRBV7-8 to TRBJ1-2; maybe TRBD1 (6 bases). V was clipped by 1 base and J by 7 bases, with 7 bases between them. Germline V gene lookup returns CDR1 SGHVS and CDR2 FQNEAQ. The CDR3 contains 12 residues.